This T cell receptor beta chain is from a study of blood T cells in healthy people across ages. Alongside a J-beta primer mix, a sample-barcoded 5' primer served in a second PCR lasting roughly 7 to 11 cycles. A single record per CDR3 protein comes from TCRdb applying MiXCR to the 5' RACE reads. Here the sample spans just under 900,000 distinct CDR3 sequences, 25% to 30% being singletons. Germline CDR1 and CDR2: SGHNT and YENEEA. Trimming pared 5 bases from V and 6 bases from J, leaving 8 bases between. This CDR3 region has 12 residues. The sequence was obtained from a woman over 75 in good health. The sample consisted of blood. The rearrangement links TRBV11-3 to TRBJ2-1; perhaps TRBD2 as D (5 bases). For the CDR3, the DNA is TGTGCCAGCAGCCAGACTATCAATGAGCAGTTCTTC. Its protein product is CASSQTINEQFF.